This T cell receptor (beta chain) derives from a study of control samples from healthy donors and cancer patients (dated by TCRdb to the early 2020s). This clone appeared a single time. Its antigen is unknown. The sample holds no much larger clone one base away, and base qualities are not on file. The library relied on the immunoSEQ multiplex PCR assay. Entries here come from immuneACCESS through TCRdb and include only in-frame sequences with V and J called. Some clones fail to appear in such tables; in the studies checked, an unresolved V gene covers under half of the shortfall, and the cause of the remainder is unknown. This sample holds roughly 86,000 clones; just over 90% were observed only once. In total, the top ten clones hold around 1.4% of the sample. The CDR3 numbers 12 residues from cysteine through phenylalanine. Only CDR3 DNA is held: 36 bases, read in frame from base 1. V was cut back by 8 bases and J by 1 base, leaving a gap of 8 bases between them. Per the germline V gene, SNHLY is the CDR1 and FYNNEI is the CDR2.

Sequencing used blood. This receptor was taken from a woman in her twenties or thirties in good health. The chain is encoded by TRBV2 joined to TRBJ2-5; TRBD2 could be the D gene, as 6 bases match. The CDR3 has the sequence CASSRGQETQYF. The sequenced DNA: TGTGCCAGCTCGCGGGGCCAAGAGACCCAGTACTTC.